This T cell receptor (beta chain) was observed in a study of CD8 T cells in Susac syndrome (dated by TCRdb to the late 2010s). Background on the whole study: The study used repertoire sequencing to test whether antigen drove CD8+ T cell activation and differentiation in Susac syndrome.

V is pared back by 0 bases and J by 5 bases, with 5 bases lying between the germline termini. The CDR3 numbers 13 residues from cysteine through phenylalanine. Of the read, only the CDR3 DNA is kept; its 39 bases are in frame from base 1. Reading the germline V gene gives CDR1 LGHNA and CDR2 YNFKEQ. RNA was extracted with the RNeasy kit and roughly 0.45 to 1 ug was reverse transcribed using random hexamers. The immunoSEQ multiplex PCR assay, which covers 54 Vbeta and 13 Jbeta segments, was used to amplify TCR beta CDR3 regions. PCR amplification bias was corrected using a synthetic template baseline for primer optimization and computational correction. The study's own analysis went as follows. Reads were annotated to V, D and J genes according to IMGT and were analyzed with immunoSEQ Analyzer, with only productive sequences retained. Clonality was calculated as one minus the Shannon entropy normalized by log2 of the number of productive unique sequences. For each patient and control, public and private clones were evaluated among the 100 most prevalent clones. Susac-specific clones were defined as absent from healthy and MS cohorts, 850 to 1,300 published viral clones and other ImmuneACCESS disease sequences. TCRdb reworked the public reads: Q25 trimming with fastp, MiXCR clone assembly, productive beta chains retained. Rows with a matching CDR3 protein are joined into one entry that keeps the most common DNA and genes. The V and J calls reflect TCRdb's pipeline rather than the authors' work. The sample table holds 160,000 or so distinct CDR3 sequences, of which 90% to 95% were seen once. Of the sample, approximately 0.14% is held by the ten largest clones.

High-throughput TCR beta sequencing profiled peripheral blood CD8+ and CD4+ T cells from healthy donors, Susac syndrome patients and multiple sclerosis patients. The healthy donors served as controls matched for age and sex. Bulk CD8+ and CD4+ T cells were purified by magnetic negative isolation, while CD8+ TEMRA cells were enriched using FACS. Blood was drawn into EDTA tubes, processed within 24 hours, and PBMCs were isolated by density gradient centrifugation. PBMCs intended for TCR sequencing were cryopreserved in liquid nitrogen and thawed later in a water bath at 37 degrees C. The sorted or isolated CD4+, CD8+ and CD8+ TEMRA cells had a purity of 90% or higher. For this clonotype: It has no known antigen specificity. Base qualities are not recorded, but no much larger clone differs from it by a single base.

The paper as a whole reports these results and caveats: The number of individuals in the TCR sequencing and HLA analysis was acknowledged as relatively small.

The sequencing sample was made of CD4+ T cells from PBMCs. The rearranged chain carries TRBV4-2 and TRBJ1-5, with the D gene uncertain. The clonotype was recovered from a human donor in good health. The CDR3 loop reads CASSQEQDQPQHF. The DNA sequence is TGTGCCAGCAGCCAAGAGCAGGATCAGCCCCAGCATTTT.